This T cell receptor (beta chain) appears in the sequencing data of a study of shared clonotypes between healthy human individuals (TCRdb year 2020). For context, the study as a whole: A couple of women and a few men aged 18 to 49 years were included in the cohort. For each donor, CD4 naive and CD4 memory were each given three plates, CD8 naive was given two plates, and CD8 memory was given one plate. To estimate repertoire size and how much clonotype sharing occurs between individuals, the study deeply sequenced the blood TCR repertoires of a handful of healthy adults. Libraries were prepared and TCR repertoires were sequenced by different laboratories using diverse techniques, in order to increase sequencing depth and limit assay-specific biases. Leukapheresis yielded between about 0.9 and 9 billion PBMCs per donor.

On this clone: No antigen is known for it. Base qualities are missing; no much larger clone stands one base away.

CD8 naive samples were obtained by positive selection for CCR7 among CD45RO-negative cells, yielding a CD45RA+CCR7+ population from which TemRA cells were excluded. The donors were healthy, HIV-negative adults with no recently reported acute infections or vaccinations. All donors were Caucasian adults living in Nashville, Tennessee, USA. Blood was obtained by leukapheresis, after which PBMCs were separated by Ficoll-Histopaque density gradient centrifugation and cryopreserved in liquid nitrogen vapor phase. Purity and quantity of every magnetically sorted T cell population were checked by analytical flow cytometry. From each sorted fraction, genomic DNA was isolated and quantified by UV absorbance on a Nanodrop 2000c. TCR CDR3 regions were amplified from genomic DNA by multiplex PCR using the deep immunoSEQ assay. Genomic DNA extracted from each cell subset was distributed evenly over all wells of several immunoSEQ 96-well plates, and each plate served as one replicate. Each replicate PCR for sorted subsets received about 220 ng genomic DNA, equal to tens of thousands of T cell genomes. The purified libraries were quantified using a Qubit 3.0 fluorometer, sized with a Bioanalyzer 2100, and then quantified again using the KAPA Library Quantification kit. Every immunoSEQ 96-well plate was sequenced on a separate single-read 150-cycle Illumina NextSeq 550 flow cell. Concerning the study's data processing: The immunoSEQ output contained only junctional sequences without quality scores, so filtering could not match that applied to full-length reads. To assign V/J genes and CDR3, sequences were annotated against IMGT germline references using PyIR, a Python wrapper for IgBLAST v1.9. Reads with weak V/J assignments (E-value above 1e-6), missing CDR3, stop codons, out-of-frame junctions, or ambiguous translated residues were removed. V3J clonotypes were defined as sequences sharing the same inferred V gene, J gene, and CDR3 amino acid sequence. Percentage overlap between repertoires was computed as shared unique clonotypes divided by the size of the smaller repertoire. Three approaches were used to assess repertoire richness: RTK rarefaction, the Chao1 estimator, and Recon v2.1 estimates of unobserved clonotypes. OLGA was used to compute generation probabilities for all TCRbeta clonotypes that the gDNA method yielded from four donors. Here the immuneACCESS table is served through TCRdb, limited to in-frame sequences with V and J called. Missing clones are a known gap in these copies; in checked studies unresolved V genes cover under half, and the rest lacks a known reason. V and J calls and clone size are given by that table; D and trimming were obtained from the DNA. The sample table contains approximately 740,000 clones; only one count was recorded for 80% to 95% of them. In total, the top ten clones hold 24% of the sample.

The full study reports these points: Pairwise subsampling indicated that sequencing depth was expected to affect the degree of clonotype sharing among donors. Because the study included only a small number of donors, the genetic and exposure-history diversity represented was limited. Clonotypes shared by all four sorted-subset donors showed higher generation probabilities than non-shared clonotypes. Sampling was limited to blood, and TCR repertoires in tissue likely differ from TCR repertoires in blood. About 5% of naive CD4, 3% to 3.5% of naive CD8, around 2.3% of memory CD4, and approximately 0.4% of memory CD8 clonotypes were shared across several donors. Estimated clonotype richness was generally larger for naive than for memory subsets. Even with the large sequencing depth, rarefaction of the sorted-subset datasets indicated that sequencing was incomplete.

After removal of 3 bases from V and 1 base from J, the junction retains 5 bases not matched to a gene. CDR1 and CDR2 are read off the germline V gene (reference sequence) as LNHDA and SQIVND. The CDR3, from cysteine to phenylalanine, totals 15 residues. The sequence is cut down to CDR3 DNA, 45 bases in frame from base 1. Sequenced: naive CD8+ T cells sorted from blood. Per the publication, the cell subset or site label means: CD45RA+CCR7+. Recombination connected TRBV19 to TRBJ2-7; 8 of the junction bases match TRBD1. The TCR comes from a man between 25 and 39 years old in good health. In nucleotides, the sequence is TGTGCCAGTAGTATGGGTCAGGGGGCGTCCTACGAGCAGTACTTC. Translated, this gives CASSMGQGASYEQYF.